The clone carrying this T cell receptor beta chain appeared many times. The target antigen is unknown. The CDR3 length is 13 residues. Between the trimmed V and J ends, which lost 3 bases and 5 bases, there was a span of 10 bases. Germline V gene lookup returns CDR1 MNHEY and CDR2 SMNVEV (reference sequence). This entry belongs to a study of neurological immune-mediated disorders. Broader study findings: It was HTLV-1-associated myelopathy that showed the most TCR clonal expansion, while multiple sclerosis showed the least, falling below healthy controls.

cDNA was made by 5'RACE with 10-nucleotide random UMIs. Each CDR3 protein is one row after TCRdb ran MiXCR on the 5' RACE reads. Of 20,000 to 30,000 distinct CDR3 sequences in the sample, around an eighth were seen once. It was from 2 million PBMCs stored at -80 C that the unsorted libraries were obtained. The receptor was isolated from an older woman with HTLV-1-associated myelopathy (HAM/TSP). Sequencing used PBMCs. V gene TRBV27 combines with J gene TRBJ1-1, with D tentatively TRBD1 (5 bases). This chain's CDR3 is CASSFLGTTEAFF. CDR3 in DNA: TGTGCCAGCAGTTTTTTAGGGACTACTGAAGCTTTCTTT.